The 23 T cell receptor beta chains in this list originate from one sample, sequenced in a study of shared clonotypes between healthy human individuals. Some clones are missing from TCRdb's copy, which holds only in-frame ones; the method was immunoSEQ multiplex PCR. In the table there are some 690,000 clones, 80% to 95% of which are singletons. The material sequenced was memory CD8+ T cells from PBMCs. Sample subset: CD45RO+ cells pooled with CCR7-negative TemRA cells. These receptors all stem from a young man in good health. Some clones in this sample may be carry-over from other donors' samples.

The chain recombines TRBV28 with TRBJ1-1; D might be TRBD1 (6 bases). CDR1 and CDR2 (germline): MDHEN, SYDVKM. This CDR3 has 14 amino acids. Trimming took off 6 bases at V and 6 bases at J, with 17 bases between the two ends. CDR3 DNA: TGTGCCAGCAGCTCGGGAAGGACAGTGTCTGAAGCTTTCTTT. Translation gives CASSSGRTVSEAFF.

The rearrangement links TRBV5-6 to TRBJ2-2; tentative D call: TRBD2 (5 bases). With 4 bases removed from V and 4 bases from J, the gap between germline ends came to 8 bases. The CDR3 loop spans 13 amino acids. Germline CDR1 is SGHDT and CDR2 is YYEEEE. Written as DNA, the CDR3 is TGTGCCAGCAGCATAGGACTCACCGGGGAGCTGTTTTTT. Residues: CASSIGLTGELFF.

The gene calls are TRBV27 and TRBJ1-1; 8 bases are shared with TRBD1. This CDR3 is built from 15 residues. CDR1 and CDR2 (germline): MNHEY, SMNVEV (reference sequence). The V segment lost 3 bases and the J segment 2 bases; nucleotides outside the gene matches: 5. CDR3 sequence reads: CASSLVGTGNTEAFF. The CDR3 DNA reads as TGTGCCAGCAGTTTGGTGGGGACAGGTAACACTGAAGCTTTCTTT.

The chain is built from TRBV4-1 and TRBJ1-1; D is undetermined. CDR1 MGHRA and CDR2 YSYEKL come from the germline V gene. V dropped 4 bases and J dropped 1 base, with 7 bases sitting between them. The CDR3 totals 13 residues. This CDR3 reads CASSPRRNTEAFF. The CDR3 DNA reads as TGCGCCAGCAGCCCCCGACGGAACACTGAAGCTTTCTTT.

The rearrangement uses TRBV19 and TRBJ1-1; TRBD1 is a possible D gene (5 bases). The CDR3 sequence is 13 residues long. In germline, CDR1 is LNHDA, CDR2 SQIVND (reference sequence). V shed 5 bases and J shed 5 bases, with 12 bases lying between them. The CDR3 nucleotides are TGTGCCAGTAGTCCGCCGGGACCGACTGAAGCTTTCTTT. Encoded protein: CASSPPGPTEAFF.

The chain carries TRBV2 and TRBJ2-7; D is uncertain. Germline loops: CDR1 SNHLY, CDR2 FYNNEI. The V end lost 3 bases, the J end lost 0 bases, and 12 bases lay between the germline ends. This CDR3 spans 15 amino acids. The chain's CDR3 is CASSERISSSYEQYF. The CDR3 nucleotides read TGTGCCAGCAGTGAGAGAATTTCCAGCTCCTACGAGCAGTACTTC.

J is TRBJ2-2 and V is TRBV9, with 10 bases lining up with TRBD2. The J segment lost 5 bases and the V segment lost 9 bases, leaving 7 bases of the junction unmatched. The CDR3 spans 14 residues. CDR1 SGDLS and CDR2 YYNGEE come from the germline V gene. CDR3 loop: CATGAGGGTGELFF. The CDR3 DNA sequence: TGTGCCACCGGAGCGGGAGGGGGTACCGGGGAGCTGTTTTTT.

The V gene is TRBV4-2, the J gene TRBJ1-4; tentatively, D is TRBD1 (5 bases). The V and J ends lost 3 bases and 4 bases respectively, with 15 bases between them. In germline, CDR1 is LGHNA, CDR2 YNFKEQ. The CDR3 length is 16 residues. CDR3 sequence: CASSHATGAINEKLFF. The DNA of the CDR3 is TGTGCCAGCAGCCACGCCACTGGGGCAATTAATGAAAAACTGTTTTTT.

V and J are TRBV7-9 and TRBJ1-1; unclear D gene. The CDR3 spans 14 residues. The germline V gene encodes CDR1 SEHNR and CDR2 FQNEAQ (reference sequence). V lost 0 bases to trimming and J lost 3 bases, with 8 bases between them. The CDR3 reads CASSLANLDTEAFF. The CDR3 DNA reads TGTGCCAGCAGCTTAGCAAATTTGGACACTGAAGCTTTCTTT.

V is TRBV27 and J is TRBJ2-2; no clear D gene. Germline CDR1 and CDR2: MNHEY and SMNVEV (reference sequence). CDR3 length: 18 residues. Trimming removed 3 bases at V and 0 bases at J, with 17 bases between. The CDR3 is CASSLEETNPSNTGELFF. The DNA of the CDR3 is TGTGCCAGCAGTTTGGAAGAAACGAACCCTTCGAACACCGGGGAGCTGTTTTTT.

The genes are TRBV27 and TRBJ2-5; perhaps TRBD2 as D (5 bases). Germline CDR1 and CDR2: MNHEY and SMNVEV (reference sequence). Trimming stripped 4 bases from V and 7 bases from J, with 13 bases between. The CDR3 is 13 residues long. The CDR3 is CASSSKEEWTQYF. The CDR3, as DNA: TGTGCCAGCAGTTCTAAGGAGGAATGGACCCAGTACTTC.

In the case of this clone: Other DNA sequences in this sample translate to the same CDR3. The chain is built from TRBV19 and TRBJ2-5; a weak D match, TRBD1 (6 bases). There are 15 residues in the CDR3. Germline CDR1 and CDR2: LNHDA and SQIVND (reference sequence). V was clipped by 3 bases and J by 3 bases, with 14 bases between them. CDR3 nucleotide sequence: TGTGCCAGTAGTATTTTAGGGCAGGGGAAAGAGACCCAGTACTTC. Its protein is CASSILGQGKETQYF. The full variable domain, completed using reference TRBV19 and TRBJ2-5, is DGGITQSPKYLFRKEGQNVTLSCEQNLNHDAMYWYRQDPGQGLRLIYYSQIVNDFQKGDIAEGYSVSREKKESFPLTVTSAQKNPTAFYLCASSILGQGKETQYFGPGTRLLVL.

The rearrangement joins TRBV11-3 to TRBJ2-1; TRBD1 or TRBD2 may be the D gene (6 bases each). V lost 1 base to trimming and J lost 0 bases, with 10 bases between them. The germline gives CDR1 SGHNT, CDR2 YENEEA. The CDR3 has 16 amino acids. The CDR3 spells CASSLGGGNSYNEQFF. CDR3 sequence (DNA): TGTGCCAGCAGCTTAGGAGGGGGGAACTCCTACAATGAGCAGTTCTTC. The variable domain in full, with the rest retrieved from reference TRBV11-3 and TRBJ2-1, is EAGVVQSPRYKIIEKKQPVAFWCNPISGHNTLYWYLQNLGQGPELLIRYENEEAVDDSQLPKDRFSAERLKGVDSTLKIQPAELGDSAVYLCASSLGGGNSYNEQFFGPGTRLTVL.

CDR3 sequence: CASSYRGSSTDTQYF. The DNA of the CDR3 is TGTGCCAGCAGCTACCGGGGATCTAGCACAGATACGCAGTATTTT. The rearrangement uses TRBV5-4 and TRBJ2-3; tentative D call: TRBD2 (5 bases). Germline CDR1 reads SGHNT; CDR2 reads YYREEE (reference sequence). This CDR3 is 15 amino acids long. V was shortened by 3 bases and J by 0 bases, with 11 bases between the two germline ends.

The chain uses TRBV4-1 and TRBJ1-2; 9 positions match TRBD1. This CDR3 is 15 amino acids long. Germline V gene data show CDR1 as MGHRA and CDR2 as YSYEKL. J was trimmed by 6 bases and V by 0 bases; bases with no gene match: 5. The CDR3 is CASSQDGTGRDGYTF. The CDR3, as DNA: TGCGCCAGCAGCCAAGATGGGACAGGGAGGGATGGCTACACCTTC.

This rearrangement joins TRBV7-8 to TRBJ2-7; 8 bases fit TRBD1. The germline V gene encodes CDR1 SGHVS and CDR2 FQNEAQ. The CDR3 runs to 17 residues. V dropped 1 base and J dropped 1; count of bases not matched to a gene: 9. Here the CDR3 DNA reads TGTGCCAGCAGCTTAGACCGGGACAGGCCGACTTCCTACGAGCAGTACTTC. Its protein product is CASSLDRDRPTSYEQYF. The full variable domain, completed using reference TRBV7-8 and TRBJ2-7, is GAGVSQSPRYKVAKRGQDVALRCDPISGHVSLFWYQQALGQGPEFLTYFQNEAQLDKSGLPSDRFFAERPEGSVSTLKIQRTQQEDSAVYLCASSLDRDRPTSYEQYFGPGTRLTVT.

V and J are TRBV9 and TRBJ2-1; D is possibly TRBD2 (6 bases). V was cut by 7 bases and J by 0 bases, with 11 bases left in between. Germline V gene sequence: CDR1 SGDLS, CDR2 YYNGEE. This CDR3 spans 14 amino acids. CDR3 amino acids: CASGRESSYNEQFF. The CDR3, as DNA: TGTGCCAGCGGACGGGAGAGCTCCTACAATGAGCAGTTCTTC. Combining the CDR3 with reference TRBV9 and TRBJ2-1 gives the whole variable domain DSGVTQTPKHLITATGQRVTLRCSPRSGDLSVYWYQQSLDQGLQFLIQYYNGEERAKGNILERFSAQQFPDLHSELNLSSLELGDSALYFCASGRESSYNEQFFGPGTRLTVL.

This chain connects TRBV27 to TRBJ1-1, with TRBD1 matching 7 bases. The CDR3 totals 15 residues. V lost 3 bases, J lost 3 bases, and 7 bases stayed unmatched. Germline lookup yields CDR1 MNHEY and CDR2 SMNVEV (reference sequence). The CDR3 reads CASSFYRGRDTEAFF. CDR3 bases: TGTGCCAGCAGTTTTTACAGGGGAAGGGACACTGAAGCTTTCTTT.

This clone was seen only a few times. For the CDR3, the DNA is TGTGCCAGTAGTATAAGGCAGGGGAGCAATCAGCCCCAGCATTTT. Translating it yields CASSIRQGSNQPQHF. J is TRBJ1-5 and V is TRBV19, with D maybe TRBD1 (6 bases). Germline V gene data show CDR1 as LNHDA and CDR2 as SQIVND (reference sequence). V lost 2 bases and J 1 base, leaving 9 bases between the germline ends. CDR3 length: 15 amino acids.

V is TRBV4-3 and J is TRBJ2-3, with D perhaps TRBD1 or TRBD2 (5 bases each). V was trimmed by 5 bases and J by 0 bases, leaving 12 bases between them. CDR3 length equals 15 residues. Germline V gene sequence: CDR1 LGHNA, CDR2 YSLEER. The CDR3 DNA follows: TGCGCCAGCAGCTTCAGGGACCCCAGCACAGATACGCAGTATTTT. Its protein product is CASSFRDPSTDTQYF.

The chain recombines TRBV6-5 with TRBJ1-2; 10 positions agree with TRBD1. V shed 2 bases and J 9 bases; nucleotides not matched to a gene: 12. The CDR3 loop spans 16 amino acids. Germline CDR1 and CDR2: MNHEY and SVGAGI. DNA of the CDR3: TGTGCCAGCAGTTACGGGGACAGGGGCTTGTTTTCAAGCTACACCTTC. Residues: CASSYGDRGLFSSYTF.

The V and J genes are TRBV5-1 and TRBJ2-3; tentatively, D is TRBD2 (5 bases). Germline CDR1 is SGHRS and CDR2 is YFSETQ. V was shortened by 1 base and J by 0 bases, with 9 bases between the two germline ends. The CDR3 spans 15 residues. For the CDR3, the DNA is TGCGCCAGCAGCTTGATGGCTAGCAGCACAGATACGCAGTATTTT. Residues: CASSLMASSTDTQYF.

V is TRBV25-1 and J is TRBJ1-1, with TRBD1 as a possible D gene (5 bases). Germline assignment: CDR1 MGHDK and CDR2 SYGVNS. CDR3 length equals 14 residues. V lost 2 bases to trimming and J lost 3 bases, with 10 bases between them. Written as DNA, the CDR3 is TGTGCCAGCAGTGAACGGGGGGGGGACACTGAAGCTTTCTTT. Translating it yields CASSERGGDTEAFF.